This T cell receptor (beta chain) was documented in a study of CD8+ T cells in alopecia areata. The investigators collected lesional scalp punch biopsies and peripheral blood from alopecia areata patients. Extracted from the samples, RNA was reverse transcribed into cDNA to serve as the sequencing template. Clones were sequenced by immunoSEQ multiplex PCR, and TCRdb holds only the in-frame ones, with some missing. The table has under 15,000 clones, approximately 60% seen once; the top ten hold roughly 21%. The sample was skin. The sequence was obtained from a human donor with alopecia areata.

CDR3: CASSQDGTGYPEAFF. DNA for the CDR3: TGCGCCAGCAGCCAAGATGGGACAGGGTATCCTGAAGCTTTCTTT. The chain joins TRBV4-3 to TRBJ1-1; 9 bases align to TRBD1. This CDR3 comprises 15 residues. Germline lookup yields CDR1 LGHNA and CDR2 YSLEER. The J segment lost 6 bases and the V segment lost 0 bases, leaving 5 bases of the junction unmatched.